This is a list of T cell receptor beta chains from one sample in a study of spatial heterogeneity in lung cancer. MiXCR, applied by TCRdb to the 5' RACE reads, yields one record per CDR3 protein. Among 110,000 or so distinct CDR3 sequences listed, 10% to 14% were seen once. The sequenced sample was PBMCs, obtained at follow-up. The receptors were gathered from a female donor with early-stage non-small cell lung cancer. Both conserved end residues are part of each CDR3. Each record gives: D gene, V gene, clone size, J gene, CDR3 protein, CDR3 DNA. A D gene is named only where the DNA matches it firmly. Size values are once, few and many counts, or a class for expanded clones, and some rows have none.

>TRBD2|TRBV28|-|TRBJ2-7
CATLTSPNSYEQYF
TGTGCCACCTTGACTAGCCCGAACTCCTACGAGCAGTACTTC
>-|TRBV5-1|few|TRBJ2-1
CASSLGGDTNEQFF
TGCGCCAGCAGCTTGGGTGGGGACACCAATGAGCAGTTCTTC
>-|TRBV12-3/TRBV12-4|-|TRBJ1-5
CASSSHVGVGDQPQHF
TGTGCCAGCAGTTCTCATGTGGGGGTAGGGGATCAGCCCCAGCATTTT
>-|TRBV6-2/TRBV6-3|-|TRBJ2-1
CASSYLLDRDNEQFF
TGTGCCAGCAGTTACCTCCTAGATCGGGACAATGAGCAGTTCTTC
>-|TRBV24-1|-|TRBJ1-3
CATSDLTDSGNTIYF
TGTGCCACCAGTGATTTGACAGACTCTGGAAACACCATATATTTT
>-|TRBV6-6|-|TRBJ1-4
CASSATTVGRGKLFF
TGTGCCAGCAGCGCTACGACAGTTGGTAGGGGAAAACTGTTTTTT
>-|TRBV4-1|few|TRBJ1-1
CASSREDGMNTEAFF
TGCGCCAGCAGCCGAGAGGACGGGATGAACACTGAAGCTTTCTTT
>-|TRBV9|many|TRBJ1-1
CASRYRNGAFF
TGTGCCAGCAGGTACAGGAATGGTGCTTTCTTT
>-|TRBV20-1|many|TRBJ2-5
CSAIRDPRSQETQYF
TGCAGTGCTATCCGGGACCCAAGATCGCAAGAGACCCAGTACTTC
>-|TRBV27|many|TRBJ1-1
CAASRGAGSRNTEAFF
TGTGCCGCCTCGCGCGGGGCAGGGTCGAGGAACACTGAAGCTTTCTTT
>-|TRBV2|-|TRBJ2-3
CASSTDRAGGDTQYF
TGTGCCAGCAGTACAGACAGGGCCGGGGGAGATACGCAGTATTTT
>TRBD2|TRBV29-1|few|TRBJ2-1
CSVPRGASGSHEQFF
TGCAGCGTTCCAAGGGGAGCTAGCGGGTCCCATGAGCAGTTCTTC
>-|TRBV7-6|many|TRBJ1-3
CASSLEPVGNTIYF
TGTGCCAGCAGCTTAGAACCCGTCGGAAACACCATATATTTT
>-|TRBV7-8|few|TRBJ1-3
CASSLSRDTGNTIYF
TGTGCCAGCAGCTTAAGCAGGGACACTGGAAACACCATATATTTT
>TRBD2|TRBV5-1|many|TRBJ2-3
CASSSSSGSRDTQYF
TGCGCCAGCAGCTCTAGTAGCGGGAGTAGGGATACGCAGTATTTT
>TRBD2|TRBV7-9|few|TRBJ2-3
CASSLTSGVTDTQYF
TGTGCCAGCAGCTTAACTAGCGGGGTCACAGATACGCAGTATTTT
>-|TRBV19|few|TRBJ1-4
CASSIAPAKLFF
TGTGCCAGTAGTATCGCACCGGCCAAACTGTTTTTT
>TRBD1|TRBV30|-|TRBJ1-5
CAWSAGTGRTQPQHF
TGTGCCTGGAGTGCCGGGACAGGGAGAACACAGCCCCAGCATTTT
>-|TRBV7-8|-|TRBJ1-2
CASSSDRSLYGYTF
TGTGCCAGCAGTTCCGACAGGTCTCTCTATGGCTACACCTTC
>-|TRBV7-9|few|TRBJ2-3
CASSLLPQGLGDTQYF
TGTGCCAGCAGCTTACTTCCCCAGGGGCTGGGAGATACGCAGTATTTT
>-|TRBV20-1|few|TRBJ1-1
CSARRGGGVNTEAFF
TGCAGTGCTCGACGTGGGGGAGGAGTGAACACTGAAGCTTTCTTT
>-|TRBV6-2/TRBV6-3|-|TRBJ1-2
CASSYPPVQGYTF
TGTGCCAGCAGCTACCCTCCCGTTCAAGGCTACACCTTC
>TRBD2|TRBV18|many|TRBJ2-1
CASSPPGLAEQFF
TGTGCCAGCTCACCACCGGGACTAGCTGAGCAGTTCTTC
>-|TRBV6-5|-|TRBJ2-2
CASSYSQTNTGELFF
TGTGCCAGCAGTTACTCCCAGACGAACACCGGGGAGCTGTTTTTT
>-|TRBV18|few|TRBJ2-1
CASSPGLGGNEQFF
TGTGCCAGCTCACCAGGACTAGGGGGCAATGAGCAGTTCTTC
>-|TRBV5-4|-|TRBJ2-3
CASSLKTPPDTQYF
TGTGCCAGCAGCTTGAAGACTCCCCCAGATACGCAGTATTTT
>-|TRBV30|few|TRBJ2-2
CAWRGIQGSQTGELFF
TGTGCCTGGAGGGGCATTCAAGGTAGTCAGACCGGGGAGCTGTTTTTT
>TRBD2|TRBV7-2|few|TRBJ2-2
CASSLAGGTGELFF
TGTGCCAGCAGCTTAGCGGGAGGGACCGGGGAGCTGTTTTTT
>TRBD2|TRBV6-2/TRBV6-3|many|TRBJ2-3
CASRTSGTDTQYF
TGTGCCAGCCGGACTAGCGGCACAGATACGCAGTATTTT
>-|TRBV6-1|-|TRBJ2-2
CASSDLGTGELFF
TGTGCCAGCAGTGATCTTGGCACCGGGGAGCTGTTTTTT
>-|TRBV29-1|few|TRBJ2-1
CSARGVVTYNEQFF
TGCAGCGCTCGAGGGGTAGTTACCTACAATGAGCAGTTCTTC
>-|TRBV28|many|TRBJ2-7
CASSSHYEQYF
TGTGCCAGCAGTAGTCACTACGAGCAGTACTTC
>TRBD1|TRBV12-3/TRBV12-4|many|TRBJ2-5
CASSQTGSETQYF
TGTGCCAGCAGCCAGACAGGGTCAGAGACCCAGTACTTC
>-|TRBV27|-|TRBJ1-3
CASSLRGPGAGNTIYF
TGTGCCAGCAGTTTGAGAGGACCGGGGGCTGGAAACACCATATATTTT
>TRBD2|TRBV9|-|TRBJ2-4
CGSSAGLGLAKNIQYF
TGTGGCAGCAGCGCAGGACTAGGTCTAGCCAAAAACATTCAGTACTTC
>-|TRBV7-2|few|TRBJ1-2
CASSFWGVPYGYTF
TGTGCCAGCAGCTTTTGGGGGGTTCCCTATGGCTACACCTTC
>-|TRBV25-1|-|TRBJ1-4
CASSEAGAVEKLFF
TGTGCCAGCAGTGAAGCGGGGGCAGTCGAAAAACTGTTTTTT
>-|TRBV18|-|TRBJ2-1
CASSPPTTSEQFF
TGTGCCAGCTCACCACCGACGACCTCAGAGCAGTTCTTC
>-|TRBV4-2|-|TRBJ1-6
CASSAGDSNSPLHF
TGTGCCAGCAGCGCCGGGGACTCAAATTCACCCCTCCACTTT
>TRBD1|TRBV28|many|TRBJ1-6
CASSSRGRGSPLHF
TGTGCCAGCAGTTCCAGGGGGCGAGGTTCACCCCTCCACTTT
>-|TRBV25-1|few|TRBJ1-6
CTSSEYHPSSYNSPLHF
TGTACCAGCAGTGAATATCATCCGAGCTCCTATAATTCACCCCTCCACTTT
>-|TRBV7-9|-|TRBJ2-1
CASSSPGPNEQFF
TGTGCCAGCAGCTCCCCGGGACCCAATGAGCAGTTCTTC
>-|TRBV29-1|few|TRBJ2-1
CSVHRGPLNEQFF
TGCAGCGTTCACCGCGGACCCTTGAATGAGCAGTTCTTC
>-|TRBV20-1|-|TRBJ1-5
CSAILRGNQPQHF
TGCAGTGCTATTCTTCGAGGCAATCAGCCCCAGCATTTT
>-|TRBV30|few|TRBJ2-4
CAQRLAAKNIQYF
TGTGCCCAGAGGCTAGCGGCCAAAAACATTCAGTACTTC
>-|TRBV24-1|few|TRBJ2-1
CATSDAGTFKDDNEQFF
TGTGCCACCAGTGACGCCGGGACTTTCAAAGACGACAATGAGCAGTTCTTC
>TRBD1|TRBV11-2|many|TRBJ2-5
CASSTKGQRLQETQYF
TGTGCCAGCAGCACTAAGGGACAGCGACTACAAGAGACCCAGTACTTC
>-|TRBV2|many|TRBJ2-7
CASSQVYEQYF
TGTGCCAGCAGCCAGGTCTACGAGCAGTACTTC
>TRBD1|TRBV28|few|TRBJ1-1
CATLNRGKSDTEAFF
TGTGCCACACTAAACAGGGGGAAGTCGGACACTGAAGCTTTCTTT
>TRBD1|TRBV3-1|few|TRBJ1-2
CASSQDLGGDNGYTF
TGTGCCAGCAGCCAAGATTTAGGGGGCGATAATGGCTACACCTTC
>-|TRBV29-1|-|TRBJ2-3
CSVEEFGAYSNTQYF
TGCAGCGTTGAAGAGTTCGGAGCATACTCCAATACGCAGTATTTT
>-|TRBV12-3/TRBV12-4|few|TRBJ1-5
CASSLNAGGNQPQHF
TGTGCCAGCAGTTTAAACGCGGGGGGCAATCAGCCCCAGCATTTT
>TRBD1|TRBV5-5|-|TRBJ1-5
CASSSGGQPQHF
TGTGCCAGCAGCTCAGGGGGTCAGCCCCAGCATTTT
>-|TRBV24-1|few|TRBJ2-2
CATSDLNQQPGELFF
TGTGCCACCAGTGATTTGAACCAGCAGCCCGGGGAGCTGTTTTTT
>-|TRBV7-6|many|TRBJ2-6
CASSGARMRSGANVLTF
TGTGCCAGCAGCGGGGCTCGAATGCGCTCTGGGGCCAACGTCCTGACTTTC
>-|TRBV20-1|few|TRBJ2-7
CSARGGTTPFYEQYF
TGCAGTGCTAGGGGTGGGACGACCCCATTCTACGAGCAGTACTTC
>TRBD1|TRBV29-1|many|TRBJ2-3
CSVRQGEGSDTQYF
TGCAGCGTAAGACAGGGGGAAGGATCAGATACGCAGTATTTT
>-|TRBV27|many|TRBJ1-5
CASSPRQALRNQPQHF
TGTGCCAGCAGTCCAAGACAGGCTTTACGCAATCAGCCCCAGCATTTT
>-|TRBV19|-|TRBJ1-6
CASSKDPRSSPLHF
TGTGCCAGTAGTAAAGACCCTCGATCTTCACCCCTCCACTTT